The present entry profiles one T cell receptor (beta chain) with its context. The antigen is unknown. Germline lookup yields CDR1 SGHRS and CDR2 YFSETQ. V lost 2 bases to trimming and J lost 3 bases, with 12 bases between them. The CDR3 sequence is 14 residues long. This sample was included in a study of T cells in Graves' hyperthyroidism and ophthalmopathy. Overall study results and limits: Most clonotypes expanded in the thyroid (above 0.001) were also present in blood. Ophthalmopathy onset followed model prediction by a median approximately six months.

These patients, aged 18 to 65, had recently diagnosed hyperthyroidism lasting under 2 months. From 8.5 to 10 ml of fresh peripheral blood, PBMCs were isolated. TCR beta CDR3 regions were amplified from RNA. The HTBI set primed first-round TCR CDR3 RT-PCR. TCRdb fed the multiplex PCR reads into MiXCR, producing one record per CDR3 protein. The table lists more than 600,000 distinct CDR3 sequences, 15% to 20% of them singletons. The V gene is TRBV5-1, the J gene TRBJ2-7; D uncertain. Sample: blood. This clonotype was sampled from a young man with Graves' hyperthyroidism. For the CDR3, the DNA is TGCGCCAGCAGCTTCGACTCTAACCGCTACGAGCAGTACTTC. Its translation is CASSFDSNRYEQYF.